This T cell receptor beta chain comes out of a study of shared clonotypes between healthy human individuals. At the level of the study: Researchers assigned three CD4 naive, three CD4 memory, two CD8 naive and one CD8 memory plate to each donor.

The CDR3 spans 15 residues. Germline values: CDR1 SGDLS, CDR2 YYNGEE. V was trimmed by 2 bases and J by 3 bases, leaving 15 bases between them. For every subset, genomic DNA was evenly distributed across several immunoSEQ plates. Profiling relied on immunoSEQ multiplex PCR, and the TCRdb table lists in-frame clones only, not all of them. The sample yields approximately 1,500,000 clones, 95% to 99% seen once. The receptor was isolated from a man younger than 45 in good health. The chain employs TRBV9 and TRBJ2-7; weak D call: TRBD2 (6 bases). The sample was naive CD4+ T cells sorted from blood. Subset: CD45RA+ positively selected. The CDR3 spells CASSVAAGRHYEQYF. In DNA, the CDR3 is TGTGCCAGCAGCGTGGCTGCGGGGAGACACTACGAGCAGTACTTC.